These 25 T cell receptor beta chains share one sample of origin, sequenced in a study of radiotherapy plus CTLA-4 blockade in lung cancer. Some clones are missing from TCRdb's copy, which holds only in-frame ones; the method was immunoSEQ multiplex PCR. The sample yields roughly 100,000 clones, more than 75% seen once. This material consisted of peripheral blood, taken from a patient treated with radiotherapy plus ipilimumab. The receptors originated from a human donor with non-small cell lung cancer that progressed on radiotherapy plus ipilimumab. Some clones in this sample may be carry-over from other donors' samples.

The rearrangement uses TRBV7-9 and TRBJ2-7; D uncertain. The CDR3 is 16 amino acids. Germline loops: CDR1 SEHNR, CDR2 FQNEAQ (reference sequence). Between the trimmed V and J ends, which lost 0 bases and 2 bases, there was a span of 14 bases. The CDR3 sequence: CASSLAGRRAPYEQYF. CDR3 bases: TGTGCCAGCAGCTTAGCGGGAAGAAGGGCCCCCTACGAGCAGTACTTC.

This clone was counted between two and nine times. The V gene is TRBV7-9, the J gene TRBJ2-5; D is unclear. This CDR3 is 15 amino acids long. In germline, CDR1 is SEHNR, CDR2 FQNEAQ (reference sequence). V was cut by 2 bases and J by 4 bases, with 14 bases left in between. DNA of the CDR3: TGTGCCAGCAGCTTACCGAGGAGAATGGGAGAGACCCAGTACTTC. The encoded protein is CASSLPRRMGETQYF.

The chain combines TRBV6-5 with TRBJ2-7; D perhaps matches TRBD1 (5 bases). Per the germline V gene, CDR1 is MNHEY and CDR2 is SVGAGI. Trimming took 2 bases from V and 3 from J, leaving 14 bases between them. The CDR3 loop spans 15 amino acids. CDR3 sequence (DNA): TGTGCCAGCAGTTACCCCACCGACAGTGGCTACGAGCAGTACTTC. This gives the protein CASSYPTDSGYEQYF.

The chain is built from TRBV28 and TRBJ2-7, with D uncertain. The CDR3 sequence is 13 residues long. Trimming cost V 5 bases and J 4 bases, with 12 bases left between them. Germline assignment: CDR1 MDHEN and CDR2 SYDVKM. CDR3 region: CASSLRDRYEQYF. CDR3 nucleotide sequence: TGTGCCAGCAGTCTAAGGGATCGATACGAGCAGTACTTC.

V gene TRBV27 combines with J gene TRBJ1-5; D possibly corresponds to TRBD1 (5 bases). Trimming took 5 bases from V and 1 from J, leaving 12 bases between them. The CDR3 has 15 amino acids. CDR1 is MNHEY, CDR2 SMNVEV, per germline (reference sequence). The CDR3 is CASSPWGGSNQPQHF. The CDR3 DNA reads as TGTGCCAGCAGTCCCTGGGGGGGGAGCAATCAGCCCCAGCATTTT.

The chain links TRBV2 to TRBJ1-1; 10 bases align to TRBD1. V dropped 10 bases and J dropped 4; count of bases not matched to a gene: 15. The CDR3 is made up of 16 amino acids. The V gene's germline CDR1 is SNHLY and CDR2 FYNNEI. CDR3 in amino acids: CAIKGQGPFSVTEAFF. For the CDR3, the DNA is TGTGCCATCAAGGGACAGGGGCCCTTTTCGGTCACTGAAGCTTTCTTT.

Remarks on this clone: The same CDR3 arises from other DNA sequences in this sample as well. The V and J genes are TRBV5-4 and TRBJ2-1, with 11 positions matching TRBD2. In germline, CDR1 is SGHNT, CDR2 YYREEE (reference sequence). V lost 0 bases to trimming and J lost 6 bases; unmatched junction nucleotides: 5. The CDR3 is 16 residues long. The CDR3 DNA is TGTGCCAGCAGCTTGGGATTAGCGGGGGGGCCCAATGAGCAGTTCTTC. This translates into CASSLGLAGGPNEQFF.

V is TRBV5-4 and J is TRBJ2-2; TRBD1 matches at 7 bases. With 4 bases clipped from V and 0 bases from J, the junction kept 9 bases outside the gene matches. Germline CDR1 is SGHNT and CDR2 is YYREEE (reference sequence). This CDR3 is 17 amino acids long. As DNA, the CDR3 is TGTGCCAGCAGCCTCCATCGACAGGGCACGAACACCGGGGAGCTGTTTTTT. The encoded protein is CASSLHRQGTNTGELFF.

The CDR3, as DNA: TGCGCCAGTCGACTAGCGGGGGGCAGACGGATCACAGATACGCAGTATTTT. It yields the protein CASRLAGGRRITDTQYF. The rearrangement links TRBV10-2 to TRBJ2-3, with TRBD2 identical over 13 bases. Germline V gene lookup returns CDR1 WSHSY and CDR2 SAAADI. The CDR3 covers 17 residues. After removal of 9 bases from V and 2 bases from J, the junction contained 11 bases not matched to a gene.

The rearrangement links TRBV5-6 to TRBJ1-1; D call uncertain. Germline CDR1 reads SGHDT; CDR2 reads YYEEEE. The V end lost 2 bases, the J end lost 5 bases, and 7 bases lay between the germline ends. The CDR3 is 12 amino acids. CDR3 region: CASSLSGTEAFF. The CDR3 DNA is TGTGCCAGCAGCTTAAGTGGGACTGAAGCTTTCTTT.

CDR3 in DNA: TGTGCCAGCTCACGGTCCGGGACAGGGGGTGAAAAACTGTTTTTT. It yields the protein CASSRSGTGGEKLFF. V is TRBV18 and J is TRBJ1-4; TRBD1 aligns across 11 bases. Per the germline V gene, CDR1 is KGHSH and CDR2 is LQKENI. Losses at the gene ends were 4 bases for V and 7 bases for J; bases not matched to a gene: 5. This CDR3 is built from 15 residues.

The gene calls are TRBV7-9 and TRBJ1-4; D unclear. Germline lookup yields CDR1 SEHNR and CDR2 FQNEAQ (reference sequence). The CDR3 is made up of 15 amino acids. The ends were cut back, 5 bases at V and 6 bases at J, with 16 bases in the middle. This CDR3 is CASSPLDGMDEKLFF. CDR3 bases: TGTGCCAGCAGCCCTTTGGACGGGATGGATGAAAAACTGTTTTTT.

This rearrangement joins TRBV9 to TRBJ2-1, with 13 positions matching TRBD2. V was clipped by 4 bases and J by 0 bases; unmatched bases: 10. The CDR3 is 19 amino acids. Germline assignment: CDR1 SGDLS and CDR2 YYNGEE. This CDR3 is CASSHGRLAGGSSYNEQFF. The CDR3 DNA is TGTGCCAGCAGCCACGGGAGACTAGCGGGGGGCAGCTCCTACAATGAGCAGTTCTTC.

The chain recombines TRBV9 with TRBJ2-1; a weak D match, TRBD1 (6 bases). CDR3 size: 13 residues. Per the germline V gene, CDR1 is SGDLS and CDR2 is YYNGEE. V lost 5 bases to trimming and J lost 4 bases, with 10 bases between them. CDR3 loop: CASRGDTYNEQFF. The CDR3 nucleotides are TGTGCCAGCAGGGGGGACACTTACAATGAGCAGTTCTTC.

This clone has a handful of counts. This chain joins TRBV7-2 and TRBJ1-2; no firm D call. Germline V gene sequence: CDR1 SGHTA, CDR2 FQGNSA. The V gene lost 4 bases and the J gene lost 8 bases, with 11 bases spanning the gap. The CDR3 length is 12 residues. Here the CDR3 DNA reads TGTGCCAGCAGCTACGGGCGGGAGGGCTACACCTTC. It is translated as CASSYGREGYTF.

V is TRBV15 and J is TRBJ2-3; D unclear. Looked up from germline, CDR1 is LNHNV and CDR2 is YYDKDF (reference sequence). CDR3 length equals 14 residues. The V end was cut by 9 bases, the J end by 0 bases, with 13 bases between. For the CDR3, the DNA is TGTGCCACTAAGGACGTCTTAAGCACAGATACGCAGTATTTT. Its translation is CATKDVLSTDTQYF.

The gene calls are TRBV7-2 and TRBJ2-3; no clear D gene. V lost 5 bases to trimming and J lost 6 bases, with 12 bases between them. Germline V gene data show CDR1 as SGHTA and CDR2 as FQGNSA. The CDR3 consists of 13 residues. The CDR3 loop reads CASSTPGRDTQYF. The CDR3 bases are TGTGCCAGCAGCACCCCGGGCCGCGATACGCAGTATTTT.

This sequence joins TRBV29-1 and TRBJ1-2; a weak D match, TRBD1 (6 bases). Per the germline V gene, CDR1 is SQVTM and CDR2 is ANQGSEA. V lost 7 bases and J 0 bases, leaving 18 bases between the germline ends. The CDR3 spans 15 residues. CDR3 loop: CSAGPGQTSNYGYTF. CDR3 nucleotide sequence: TGCAGCGCCGGGCCCGGACAGACTTCTAACTATGGCTACACCTTC.

This chain uses TRBV4-2 with TRBJ2-1, with a weak D call TRBD2 (5 bases). From germline, CDR1 is LGHNA and CDR2 YNFKEQ. The CDR3 loop spans 14 amino acids. V lost 4 bases and J lost 5, with 12 bases in between. The CDR3 reads CASSRAGRDNEQFF. The CDR3 DNA reads TGTGCCAGCAGCCGGGCGGGTAGGGACAATGAGCAGTTCTTC.

The chain employs TRBV9 and TRBJ2-1; TRBD2 agrees at 11 bases. CDR3 length: 17 residues. V lost 0 bases and J lost 4; bases outside the gene matches: 6. The germline gives CDR1 SGDLS, CDR2 YYNGEE. The CDR3 DNA reads TGTGCCAGCAGCGTAGGGACTACTAGCGGGGGATACAATGAGCAGTTCTTC. Translated: CASSVGTTSGGYNEQFF. Full variable domain (rest looked up from reference TRBV9 and TRBJ2-1): DSGVTQTPKHLITATGQRVTLRCSPRSGDLSVYWYQQSLDQGLQFLIQYYNGEERAKGNILERFSAQQFPDLHSELNLSSLELGDSALYFCASSVGTTSGGYNEQFFGPGTRLTVL.

The rearrangement uses TRBV7-2 and TRBJ2-1; possible D gene TRBD2, 5 bases. Trimming pared 11 bases from V and 0 bases from J, leaving 11 bases between. The CDR3 length is 13 residues. The V gene's germline CDR1 is SGHTA and CDR2 FQGNSA. In DNA form, the CDR3 reads TGTGCCTGCGGGTCGGGCTCCTACAATGAGCAGTTCTTC. Amino acids: CACGSGSYNEQFF.

This clone was detected only a few times. This rearrangement joins TRBV21-1 to TRBJ1-1; TRBD1 is taken as the D call from the table, unchecked against the DNA. TRBV21-1 is flagged as a pseudogene. The length of the CDR3 is 13 residues. Here the CDR3 DNA reads TGTGCCAGCAGCAATATCAGGGGGACTGAAGCTTTCTTT. This translates into CASSNIRGTEAFF.

The CDR3 DNA reads TGTGCCAGCAGCCAAGAAGACGGGACAGGTAATCAGCCCCAGCATTTT. The encoded protein is CASSQEDGTGNQPQHF. V gene TRBV14 combines with J gene TRBJ1-5, with 8 bases fitting TRBD1. The CDR3 length is 16 residues. The germline gives CDR1 SGHDN, CDR2 FVKESK. V gave up 0 bases and J gave up 4 bases; unmatched junction bases: 5. The full variable domain, with the rest looked up from reference TRBV14 and TRBJ1-5, is EAGVTQFPSHSVIEKGQTVTLRCDPISGHDNLYWYRRVMGKEIKFLLHFVKESKQDESGMPNNRFLAERTGGTYSTLKVQPAELEDSGVYFCASSQEDGTGNQPQHFGDGTRLSIL.

The chain carries TRBV23-1 and TRBJ2-7, with TRBD1 matching over 8 bases. TRBV23-1 is designated an ORF whose function remains uncertain. The CDR3 length is 16 residues. J was trimmed by 4 bases and V by 2 bases; bases with no gene match: 10. CDR3 protein: CASSQGTGTGSYEQYF. CDR3 nucleotide sequence: TGCGCCAGCAGTCAAGGGACCGGGACAGGTTCATACGAGCAGTACTTC.

V usage is TRBV7-2 and J usage is TRBJ1-2, with D possibly TRBD1 on 6 matching bases. This CDR3 region has 15 residues. Looked up from germline, CDR1 is SGHTA and CDR2 is FQGNSA. V was pared by 5 bases and J by 8 bases, with 21 bases between. The CDR3, as DNA: TGTGCCAGCAGCGGATCAATAGGGGGGCAAGGCGGCTACACCTTC. Protein product: CASSGSIGGQGGYTF.